The text below deals with one TCR beta chain. The antigen remains unidentified. This record comes from a study of graft-versus-host responses after intestinal transplantation. Across the study: Every recipient underwent anti-thymocyte globulin induction, then tacrolimus and steroids for two to four years. Notes on the study in general: Recipient marrow held GvH clones, some first seen in ileum or blood.

The assay was immunoSEQ multiplex PCR, and TCRdb's table has in-frame clones only and misses some. This table has approximately 12,000 clones, about 81% appearing once. There are 15 residues in the CDR3. Germline CDR1 and CDR2: SQVTM and ANQGSEA. The source was PBMCs, collected 306 days after intestinal transplant. The J gene is TRBJ2-1, the V gene TRBV29-1, with D perhaps matching TRBD1 (6 bases). This TCR was recovered from a human patient who received an intestinal transplant, so some T cells may come from the graft donor. The CDR3 sequence is CTPLRRNRDANEQFF. The CDR3, as DNA: TGCACCCCGTTAAGAAGGAACAGGGATGCCAATGAGCAGTTCTTC.